The TCR beta chain under discussion was sequenced for a study of shared clonotypes between healthy human individuals. Study context: The study enrolled two women and three men aged 18 to 49.

Method: immunoSEQ multiplex PCR; TCRdb's copy keeps in-frame clones and lacks some. The table lists fewer than 550,000 clones, 60% to 80% of them singletons. Germline-derived CDR1 and CDR2 are KGHSH and LQKENI. After removal of 2 bases from V and 7 bases from J, the junction contained 4 bases not matched to a gene. The CDR3 runs 14 residues. The sequence came from a woman aged 40 to 50 in good health. Some clones in this sample may be carry-over from other donors' samples. The rearrangement links TRBV18 to TRBJ2-1, with 8 bases aligning to TRBD2. The sample comprised PBMCs. The CDR3 loop reads CASSPSVAGNEQFF. CDR3 bases: TGTGCCAGCTCACCATCGGTAGCGGGAAATGAGCAGTTCTTC.